The 12 T cell receptor beta chains reported below all come from one sample, sequenced in a study of CD8 T cells in Susac syndrome. An amount of RNA that ranged from roughly 0.5 to 1 ug was reverse transcribed with random hexamers. TCRdb fed the immunoSEQ multiplex PCR reads into MiXCR, producing one record per CDR3 protein. The data hold some 180,000 distinct CDR3 sequences, with approximately 94% observed a single time. Sequenced input: CD4+ T cells from PBMCs. The receptors originated from a human donor in good health.

Only one count was recorded for this clonotype. The V gene is TRBV30, the J gene TRBJ2-5; 14 nucleotides align to TRBD2. Germline CDR1 GTSNPN, CDR2 SVGIG (reference sequence). V shed 6 bases, J shed 4 bases, and the junction held 13 bases outside the gene matches. The CDR3 contains 17 residues. The CDR3 loop is CACSPGLAGVRAETQYF. As DNA, the CDR3 is TGTGCCTGCTCGCCGGGACTAGCGGGAGTCAGGGCAGAGACCCAGTACTTC.

This chain connects TRBV13 to TRBJ2-2, with 8 bases matching TRBD2. The CDR3 totals 18 residues. Trimming cost V 0 bases and J 2 bases; bases outside gene matches: 8. Germline-derived CDR1 and CDR2 are PRHDT and FYEKMQ (reference sequence). The CDR3, as DNA: TGTGCCAGCAGCTTAGGCACCCACGGGAGGGCCAACACCGGGGAGCTGTTTTTT. Amino acids: CASSLGTHGRANTGELFF.

This chain connects TRBV7-9 to TRBJ2-1; TRBD2 is a possible D gene (6 bases). V shed 5 bases and J shed 1 base, with 18 bases lying between them. The CDR3 spans 17 residues. Germline V gives CDR1 SEHNR, CDR2 FQNEAQ (reference sequence). The CDR3 DNA follows: TGTGCCAGCAGCCTCGGAGGGATAGCGAATTCCTACAATGAGCAGTTCTTC. Translation: CASSLGGIANSYNEQFF.

The J gene is TRBJ2-1, the V gene TRBV11-2; 9 nucleotides line up with TRBD2. Germline V lookup: CDR1 SGHAT, CDR2 FQNNGV. The V and J ends lost 0 bases and 9 bases, in that order; junction bases with no gene match: 6. This CDR3 region has 15 residues. CDR3 sequence reads: CASSLDGLAGTEQFF. The CDR3 nucleotides read TGTGCCAGCAGCTTAGATGGGCTAGCGGGAACTGAGCAGTTCTTC.

The J gene is TRBJ2-5, the V gene TRBV2; the D is unclear. Germline CDR1 reads SNHLY; CDR2 reads FYNNEI. CDR3 length: 14 amino acids. Trimming took off 9 bases at V and 1 base at J, with 15 bases between the two ends. The CDR3 region is CASSVGFAQETQYF. The CDR3 DNA follows: TGTGCCAGTTCAGTGGGTTTTGCCCAAGAGACCCAGTACTTC.

This sequence joins TRBV20-1 and TRBJ2-5, with TRBD2 matching 7 bases. The trim removed 3 bases at V and 2 bases at J, leaving 6 bases unmatched. Germline CDR1 and CDR2: DFQATT and SNEGSKA (reference sequence). The CDR3 runs to 14 residues. This CDR3 is CSASEGGSQETQYF. The CDR3 nucleotides are TGCAGTGCTAGCGAGGGAGGGTCACAAGAGACCCAGTACTTC.

The chain couples TRBV7-9 to TRBJ1-2; D unresolved. This CDR3 comprises 13 residues. Trimming pared 1 base from V and 6 bases from J, leaving 9 bases between. In germline, CDR1 is SEHNR, CDR2 FQNEAQ (reference sequence). DNA of the CDR3: TGTGCCAGCAGCTTAGGTCGAGAGAATGGCTACACCTTC. It specifies CASSLGRENGYTF. Drawing the rest from reference TRBV7-9 and TRBJ1-2, the complete variable domain is DTGVSQNPRHKITKRGQNVTFRCDPISEHNRLYWYRQTLGQGPEFLTYFQNEAQLEKSRLLSDRFSAERPKGSFSTLEIQRTEQGDSAMYLCASSLGRENGYTFGSGTRLTVV.

The rearrangement joins TRBV30 to TRBJ2-3, with D unresolved. CDR3 length: 14 amino acids. From germline, CDR1 is GTSNPN and CDR2 SVGIG (reference sequence). With 0 bases removed from V and 3 bases from J, the gap between germline ends came to 10 bases. The CDR3 loop is CAWSVGSRTDTQYF. In DNA, the CDR3 is TGTGCCTGGAGTGTAGGTAGCAGAACAGATACGCAGTATTTT.

The J gene is TRBJ2-2, the V gene TRBV4-2; TRBD2 matches at 9 bases. CDR1 and CDR2 from the germline V gene are LGHNA and YNFKEQ. This CDR3 has 15 amino acids. The trim removed 2 bases at V and 4 bases at J, leaving 2 bases unmatched. The CDR3 protein is CASSQIAGVTGELFF. The CDR3, as DNA: TGTGCCAGCAGCCAAATAGCGGGAGTCACCGGGGAGCTGTTTTTT.

The chain has TRBV3-1 and TRBJ2-3; 11 bases match TRBD2. Per germline, CDR1 LGHDT and CDR2 YNNKEL (reference sequence). CDR3 length: 16 residues. V shed 2 bases, J shed 0 bases, and the junction held 1 base outside the gene matches. In nucleotides, the CDR3 is TGTGCCAGCAGCCAACGGACTAGCGGGAGCACAGATACGCAGTATTTT. Amino acid sequence: CASSQRTSGSTDTQYF.

The chain links TRBV30 to TRBJ2-6, with a tentative D call TRBD1 (6 bases). CDR3 length: 15 amino acids. V shed 4 bases and J shed 4 bases, with 14 bases lying between them. Germline V CDR1 and CDR2: GTSNPN, SVGIG (reference sequence). The CDR3 loop reads CAWTPGAGGANVLTF. In DNA, the CDR3 is TGTGCCTGGACCCCAGGGGCTGGAGGGGCCAACGTCCTGACTTTC.

This chain joins TRBV3-1 and TRBJ2-7; D assignment may be TRBD1 or TRBD2 (5 bases each). The ends were cut back, 4 bases at V and 6 bases at J, with 19 bases in the middle. The V gene's germline CDR1 is LGHDT and CDR2 YNNKEL (reference sequence). CDR3 size: 15 residues. The CDR3 DNA reads as TGTGCCAGCAGCCCACCCGGGACCACCCGAACCGAGCAGTACTTC. Amino acid sequence: CASSPPGTTRTEQYF.